Shown below are 22 T cell receptor beta chains from a single sample sequenced in a study of blood T cells in healthy people across ages. A second roughly 6 to 12 cycle PCR used barcoded and J-beta primers. Each CDR3 protein is one row after TCRdb ran MiXCR on the 5' RACE reads. The sample holds hundreds of thousands of distinct CDR3 sequences; roughly 31% are singletons and the top ten take less than 20%. Sequenced material: blood. These receptors were obtained from a woman over 75 in good health.

V is TRBV11-2 and J is TRBJ2-2; tentative D call: TRBD2 (6 bases). The CDR3 sequence is 15 residues long. V lost 7 bases to trimming and J lost 1 base, with 13 bases between them. In germline, CDR1 is SGHAT, CDR2 FQNNGV. The CDR3 nucleotides read TGTGCCAGCACCCCGGGGGTTGTGAACACCGGGGAGCTGTTTTTT. Protein: CASTPGVVNTGELFF.

The sample holds many counts of this clonotype. This chain connects TRBV6-2 or TRBV6-3 to TRBJ2-3; D remains ambiguous. The V and J ends lost 5 bases and 2 bases respectively, with 14 bases between them. CDR1 MNHEY and CDR2 SVGEGT come from the germline V gene. There are 15 residues in the CDR3. The CDR3 DNA reads as TGTGCCAGCAGTATCTCTAGACGGAACACAGATACGCAGTATTTT. Protein sequence: CASSISRRNTDTQYF.

The chain combines TRBV20-1 with TRBJ2-5; TRBD1 might be the D (8 bases). Trimming removed 5 bases from V and 11 bases from J, with 27 bases in between. This CDR3 comprises 15 residues. Germline V CDR1 and CDR2: DFQATT, SNEGSKA (reference sequence). CDR3 amino acids: CSACRGQGGGNEQYF. DNA for the CDR3: TGCAGTGCTTGCCGAGGACAGGGAGGGGGGAATGAGCAGTACTTC.

There are many counts of this clonotype. V gene TRBV20-1 combines with J gene TRBJ1-5; the match to TRBD1 covers 7 bases. The germline CDR1 and CDR2 sequences are DFQATT and SNEGSKA (reference sequence). V trimming: 0 bases; J trimming: 13 bases; junction bases outside the gene matches: 3. CDR3 length equals 11 residues. CDR3 residues: CSARDRQGQHF. CDR3 DNA: TGCAGTGCTAGAGATCGACAGGGACAGCATTTT.

The rearrangement uses TRBV19 and TRBJ2-1, with 8 nucleotides matching TRBD2. The length of the CDR3 is 14 residues. V lost 2 bases, J lost 8 bases, and 5 bases stayed unmatched. CDR1 is LNHDA, CDR2 SQIVND, per germline (reference sequence). CDR3 protein: CASSIIAGRDEQFF. The CDR3 coding sequence is TGTGCCAGTAGTATAATAGCCGGGAGGGATGAGCAGTTCTTC.

The V and J genes are TRBV6-6 and TRBJ2-7, with TRBD1 identical over 10 bases. Germline V gene sequence: CDR1 MNHNY, CDR2 SVGAGI (reference sequence). Trimming took 6 bases from V and 3 from J; bases not matched to a gene: 5. The CDR3 loop spans 14 amino acids. In DNA, the CDR3 is TGTGCCAGCAGGGACCGGGACAGGGGCTACGAGCAGTACTTC. It is translated as CASRDRDRGYEQYF.

This clonotype was counted only a few times. The J gene is TRBJ2-2, the V gene TRBV27, with TRBD1 matching over 8 bases. The CDR3 has 17 residues. Germline CDR1 and CDR2: MNHEY and SMNVEV (reference sequence). Trimming took 5 bases from V and 1 from J; bases not matched to a gene: 9. In DNA form, the CDR3 reads TGTGCCAGCAGTCCCCACCCGGGACAGGTGAACACCGGGGAGCTGTTTTTT. This sequence encodes CASSPHPGQVNTGELFF.

This clonotype was detected many times. The chain recombines TRBV29-1 with TRBJ2-7, with 11 positions matching TRBD1. This CDR3 is built from 13 residues. Trimming took 7 bases from V and 0 from J; bases not matched to a gene: 2. Germline CDR1 and CDR2: SQVTM and ANQGSEA. In DNA, the CDR3 is TGCAGCGGGACAGGGGGCTACTCCTACGAGCAGTACTTC. It codes for CSGTGGYSYEQYF.

V is TRBV29-1 and J is TRBJ2-7; 11 positions agree with TRBD2. The V and J ends lost 2 bases and 1 base, in that order; junction bases with no gene match: 4. Per the germline V gene, CDR1 is SQVTM and CDR2 is ANQGSEA. This CDR3 comprises 15 residues. DNA for the CDR3: TGCAGCGTTGAACTTACTAGCGGGAGTTCCTACGAGCAGTACTTC. This translates into CSVELTSGSSYEQYF.

This clonotype occurred a few times. The rearrangement uses TRBV7-2 and TRBJ1-4; tentative D call: TRBD1 (5 bases). Trimming took 1 base from V and 4 from J, leaving 10 bases between them. Germline-derived CDR1 and CDR2 are SGHTA and FQGNSA. The CDR3 loop spans 15 amino acids. CDR3 residues: CASSLGGKSNEKLFF. CDR3 nucleotides: TGTGCCAGCAGCTTAGGGGGGAAGAGTAATGAAAAACTGTTTTTT. Supplemented by reference TRBV7-2 and TRBJ1-4, the full variable domain reads GAGVSQSPSNKVTEKGKDVELRCDPISGHTALYWYRQSLGQGLEFLIYFQGNSAPDKSGLPSDRFSAERTGGSVSTLTIQRTQQEDSAVYLCASSLGGKSNEKLFFGSGTQLSVL.

This clonotype was recorded only once. V and J are TRBV20-1 and TRBJ2-7; possibly TRBD1 for D (6 bases). Germline assignment: CDR1 DFQATT and CDR2 SNEGSKA (reference sequence). V was clipped by 4 bases and J by 2 bases, with 15 bases between them. The CDR3 has 14 residues. The CDR3: CSATSRTATYEQYF. The CDR3 DNA sequence: TGCAGTGCTACGTCGAGGACAGCTACCTACGAGCAGTACTTC.

This clonotype was counted at least ten times. The chain couples TRBV7-2 to TRBJ2-7; D not resolved. The germline V gene has CDR1 SGHTA and CDR2 FQGNSA. Between the trimmed V and J ends, which lost 4 bases and 1 base, there was a span of 8 bases. The CDR3 contains 13 residues. The CDR3 spells CASSSTRSYEQYF. In nucleotides, the CDR3 is TGTGCCAGCAGCTCCACTCGATCCTACGAGCAGTACTTC.

A word on this clonotype: The junction departs from germline at one end; a sequencing error may be responsible. The chain combines TRBV5-1 with TRBJ2-1, with D tentatively TRBD2 (6 bases). The CDR3 has 15 amino acids. The germline CDR1 and CDR2 sequences are SGHRS and YFSETQ. The CDR3 spells CASSDVGDSYNEQFF. The CDR3 DNA reads TGTGCCAGCAGCGACGTGGGGGACTCATACAATGAGCAGTTCTTC.

This clonotype was detected a few times. This may arise from a read error, as a much more abundant clone is one base away. The chain has TRBV12-3 or TRBV12-4 and TRBJ2-5; either TRBD1 or TRBD2 may fit D (6 bases each). This CDR3 region has 15 residues. In DNA form, the CDR3 reads TGTGCCGGCAGTTTAGCGGCAGGGGCAGCAGAGACCCAGTACTTC. Translated: CAGSLAAGAAETQYF.

There are a few counts of this clonotype. It may be a read error: a sequence one base away is much more abundant. The CDR3: CASSLGDRSSYNEQYF. The CDR3 nucleotides are TGCGCCAGCAGCTTGGGGGACCGAAGCTCCTACAATGAGCAGTACTTC. This chain joins TRBV5-1 and TRBJ2-1, with D perhaps being TRBD1 or TRBD2 (5 bases each). The J call could be wrong; TRBJ2-7 is a better fit for the DNA end. CDR3 length equals 16 residues. Germline V gene lookup returns CDR1 SGHRS and CDR2 YFSETQ.

This clonotype was detected many times. Here the CDR3 reads CASSKAGGETQYF. The CDR3 DNA reads as TGCGCCAGCAGCAAGGCGGGAGGAGAGACCCAGTACTTC. The J gene is TRBJ2-5, the V gene TRBV5-1, with 8 positions matching TRBD2. J lost 4 bases, V lost 4 bases, and 3 bases had no gene match. From germline, CDR1 is SGHRS and CDR2 YFSETQ. CDR3 length: 13 residues.

This clonotype has a count of ten or more. This sequence joins TRBV7-3 and TRBJ2-2; possibly TRBD1 for D (6 bases). V was clipped by 5 bases and J by 6 bases, with 13 bases between them. Germline V gives CDR1 SGHTA, CDR2 FQGTGA. The CDR3 is made up of 14 amino acids. CDR3: CASSPGTGSGELFF. DNA of the CDR3: TGTGCCAGCAGCCCGGGAACAGGGTCCGGGGAGCTGTTTTTT. Together with reference TRBV7-3 and TRBJ2-2, the CDR3 gives the full variable domain: GAGVSQTPSNKVTEKGKYVELRCDPISGHTALYWYRQSLGQGPEFLIYFQGTGAADDSGLPNDRFFAVRPEGSVSTLKIQRTERGDSAVYLCASSPGTGSGELFFGEGSRLTVL.

At least ten counts were recorded for this clonotype. The chain links TRBV5-1 to TRBJ2-5; 9 bases are a match to TRBD2. V shed 2 bases, J shed 1 base, and the junction held 6 bases outside the gene matches. Looked up from germline, CDR1 is SGHRS and CDR2 is YFSETQ. The CDR3 spans 16 residues. The CDR3 is CASSFNSGGPQETQYF. DNA of the CDR3: TGCGCCAGCAGCTTTAATAGCGGGGGTCCCCAAGAGACCCAGTACTTC.

This clonotype came up a few times. The DNA for the CDR3 is TGTGCCAGCAGCAGGCTAGGACAGCCTAACTATGGCTACACCTTC. This translates into CASSRLGQPNYGYTF. V is TRBV12-3 or TRBV12-4 and J is TRBJ1-2; tentative D call: TRBD1 (6 bases). Trimming pared 6 bases from V and 0 bases from J, leaving 14 bases between. The CDR3 has 15 amino acids.

CDR3 protein: CATSLKGRAEQFF. The CDR3, as DNA: TGTGCCACCAGTCTAAAGGGGAGGGCTGAGCAGTTCTTC. The chain carries TRBV24-1 and TRBJ2-1, with TRBD2 matching 7 bases. V lost 6 bases and J lost 9; bases outside the gene matches: 7. The V gene's germline CDR1 is KGHDR and CDR2 SFDVKD. CDR3 size: 13 residues.

The sample holds a few counts of this clonotype. This may stem from a read error, because a much larger clone lies one nucleotide away. This chain connects TRBV29-1 to TRBJ2-5, with 8 bases fitting TRBD2. The germline gives CDR1 SQVTM, CDR2 ANQGSEA. The CDR3 totals 14 residues. V gave up 4 bases and J gave up 11 bases; unmatched junction bases: 15. DNA of the CDR3: TGCAGCGTTGGGTGGCGGGGGGTCAACAATGAGCAGTACTTC. Translating gives CSVGWRGVNNEQYF.

This clonotype was recorded a few times. The chain joins TRBV2 to TRBJ2-5; the D is unclear. CDR3 length: 11 residues. V gave up 4 bases and J gave up 7 bases, with 7 bases separating them. Germline-derived CDR1 and CDR2 are SNHLY and FYNNEI. In DNA, the CDR3 is TGTGCCAGCAGTGTAGGCGTGACCCAGTACTTC. Translation gives CASSVGVTQYF.